This is a list of T cell receptor beta chains from one sample in a study of cytomegalovirus exposure and HLA in healthy donors. The protocol was immunoSEQ multiplex PCR, while the TCRdb copy is restricted to in-frame clones and leaves out a portion. The table lists under 150,000 clones, about 82% of them singletons, with roughly 4% in the top ten. Sequencing was done on a sample of PBMCs. The receptors derive from a woman aged 35 to 49 in good health and CMV-seropositive. The CDR3 runs from the conserved cysteine through the conserved F or W. The D gene is left open where the match is weak. The listing skips clone size in some rows; elsewhere it reads once, few, many or a size class.

>TRBJ2-1|TRBD2|once|TRBV5-1
CASSVAGSASYNEQFF
TGCGCCAGCAGCGTAGCGGGATCGGCCTCCTACAATGAGCAGTTCTTC
>TRBJ2-5|TRBD2|.|TRBV4-2
CASSQEGSGGHQETQYF
TGTGCCAGCAGCCAAGAGGGTAGCGGGGGCCATCAAGAGACCCAGTACTTC
>TRBJ1-2|.|.|TRBV28
CASLRRDIPNYGYTF
TGTGCCAGCCTAAGACGGGACATCCCAAACTATGGCTACACCTTC
>TRBJ2-7|.|.|TRBV6-1
CASSFLASEGYEQYF
TGTGCCAGCAGTTTTCTAGCCTCGGAGGGGTACGAGCAGTACTTC
>TRBJ1-4|.|.|TRBV28
CASSYRDNEKLFF
TGTGCCAGCAGCTACAGGGATAATGAAAAACTGTTTTTT
>TRBJ1-4|TRBD1|.|TRBV30
CAWSRDRGGGEKLFF
TGTGCCTGGAGCCGGGACAGGGGAGGAGGGGAAAAACTGTTTTTT
>TRBJ2-7|.|.|TRBV7-9
CASSSTESYEQYF
TGTGCCAGCAGCTCGACAGAATCCTACGAGCAGTACTTC
>TRBJ2-7|.|few|TRBV6-1
CASSAAGGAYEQYF
TGTGCCAGCAGTGCTGCCGGGGGTGCCTACGAGCAGTACTTC
>TRBJ2-3|TRBD1|once|TRBV28
CASSPGQGWGDTQYF
TGTGCCAGCAGCCCGGGACAGGGGTGGGGAGATACGCAGTATTTT
>TRBJ2-6|.|few|TRBV5-4
CASSLGGAGANVLTF
TGTGCCAGCAGCTTGGGGGGGGCTGGGGCCAACGTCCTGACTTTC
>TRBJ2-3|.|.|TRBV18
CASSPNRGDTQYF
TGTGCCAGCTCACCAAACCGGGGGGATACGCAGTATTTT
>TRBJ1-2|.|.|TRBV6-6
CASSSRRDGYTF
TGTGCCAGCAGTTCAAGGCGGGATGGCTACACCTTC
>TRBJ1-4|TRBD1|.|TRBV28
CASSHHQGAVEEKLFF
TGTGCCAGCAGTCATCACCAGGGGGCGGTGGAAGAAAAACTGTTTTTT
>TRBJ1-2|.|.|TRBV30
CAWSDGGNYGYTF
TGTGCCTGGAGTGATGGGGGCAACTATGGCTACACCTTC
>TRBJ2-5|.|.|TRBV11-2
CASSPRLDQETQYF
TGTGCCAGCAGCCCCAGACTAGATCAAGAGACCCAGTACTTC
>TRBJ2-7|TRBD1|.|TRBV19
CASSIDRGQGSSYEQYF
TGTGCCAGTAGTATAGATCGCGGACAGGGGAGCTCCTACGAGCAGTACTTC